This T cell receptor (beta chain) was observed in a study of cytomegalovirus exposure and HLA in healthy donors. Study results and caveats: In a later analysis, a missense DCLRE1C variant was linked to TCR beta V- and J-gene trimming. Several of the most significant clusters were apparently associated with common viral pathogens in a later analysis. Cytomegalovirus-associated TCR beta chains were listed, numbering some 180. Some V segments, TRBV6-2 and TRBV6-3 among them, were indistinguishable and were therefore excluded.

Primers for the PCR totalled 60 Vbeta and 13 Jbeta. Method: immunoSEQ multiplex PCR; TCRdb's copy keeps in-frame clones and lacks some. Counted here are about 40,000 clones, roughly 88% occurring once; the ten biggest clones make up about 10%. V gave up 3 bases and J gave up 4 bases; unmatched junction bases: 7. CDR1 and CDR2 (germline): KGHSH, LQKENI. The CDR3 sequence is 17 residues long. Remarks on this clone: Its antigen remains unknown.

The genes are TRBV18 and TRBJ1-6; 9 positions agree with TRBD1. This clonotype was sampled from a woman in her 40s in good health and CMV-seropositive. Sequencing used PBMCs. DNA for the CDR3: TGTGCCAGCTCACCTAACCCCGGGACAGGGTATAATTCACCCCTCCACTTT. Encoded protein: CASSPNPGTGYNSPLHF.